The 22 T cell receptor beta chains below were found in one sample sequenced in a study of blood T cell repertoires in COVID-19. TCRdb's copy holds only in-frame clones and misses some; the assay was immunoSEQ multiplex PCR. The sample lists approximately 130,000 clones; 80% to 90% were seen once. Sample: peripheral blood. These receptors were obtained from a human donor in a cohort sampled during active COVID-19.

This clone was seen only a few times. The chain joins TRBV4-2 to TRBJ1-2; TRBD1 aligns across 7 bases. V lost 0 bases and J lost 4; bases outside the gene matches: 5. The germline V gene has CDR1 LGHNA and CDR2 YNFKEQ. This CDR3 has 15 residues. In DNA form, the CDR3 reads TGTGCCAGCAGCCAAGATCTCGCAGGGGGCTATGGCTACACCTTC. Translation gives CASSQDLAGGYGYTF.

The chain couples TRBV7-3 to TRBJ2-7, with TRBD2 as a possible D gene (6 bases). CDR1 is SGHTA and CDR2 is FQGTGA in the germline V gene. This CDR3 spans 15 amino acids. Deletions cut 5 bases from V and 1 base from J, with 15 bases between. CDR3 bases: TGTGCCAGCAGCCTACCCGGCGGACTATCCTACGAGCAGTACTTC. Amino acids: CASSLPGGLSYEQYF.

J is TRBJ1-6 and V is TRBV6-5; TRBD1 is a possible D gene (5 bases). Germline V gene lookup returns CDR1 MNHEY and CDR2 SVGAGI. The germline V and J ends were trimmed by 2 bases and 10 bases, with 12 bases remaining between them. The CDR3 sequence is 14 residues long. The CDR3 sequence is CASSYEGTSSPLHF. The CDR3 nucleotides read TGTGCCAGCAGTTACGAAGGGACTAGCTCACCCCTCCACTTT.

V usage is TRBV10-1 and J usage is TRBJ1-1; the match to TRBD1 covers 8 bases. The CDR3 loop spans 12 amino acids. Germline assignment: CDR1 WNHNN and CDR2 SYGVQD (reference sequence). Losses at the gene ends were 5 bases for V and 7 bases for J; bases not matched to a gene: 3. The CDR3 DNA follows: TGCGCCAGCAGTCCTGGACAGGGTGAAGCTTTCTTT. It yields the protein CASSPGQGEAFF.

The chain joins TRBV19 to TRBJ1-3; weak D call: TRBD1 (6 bases). The CDR3 spans 15 residues. From germline, CDR1 is LNHDA and CDR2 SQIVND (reference sequence). The V end was cut by 1 base, the J end by 0 bases, with 7 bases between. The CDR3 loop reads CASSIADSSGNTIYF. As DNA, the CDR3 is TGTGCCAGTAGTATAGCGGACAGCTCTGGAAACACCATATATTTT.

This clone was observed many times. The chain is built from TRBV19 and TRBJ1-2; 9 bases line up with TRBD1. The V gene end was trimmed by 5 bases and the J gene end by 2 bases; junction bases not matched to a gene: 3. The CDR3 runs to 14 residues. Per germline, CDR1 LNHDA and CDR2 SQIVND (reference sequence). In DNA, the CDR3 is TGTGCCAGTAGTTCGGACAGGGGAAACTATGGCTACACCTTC. Amino acid sequence: CASSSDRGNYGYTF.

This clone was recorded once. This chain joins TRBV13 and TRBJ2-1; 7 bases map to TRBD2. V dropped 3 bases and J dropped 2; count of bases not matched to a gene: 10. Looked up from germline, CDR1 is PRHDT and CDR2 is FYEKMQ (reference sequence). The CDR3 covers 17 residues. In DNA, the CDR3 is TGTGCCAGCAGCTTCGGGGGGAGCGGGGCCCCCTACAATGAGCAGTTCTTC. Translating gives CASSFGGSGAPYNEQFF.

This clone was seen a single time. The rearrangement uses TRBV6-2 or TRBV6-3 and TRBJ1-5, with a tentative D call TRBD1 (6 bases). Germline loops: CDR1 MNHEY, CDR2 SVGEGT. This CDR3 has 16 amino acids. V lost 6 bases to trimming and J lost 0 bases, with 15 bases between them. The CDR3 DNA reads TGTGCCAGCAGCCCAATTACAGGGTATAGCAATCAGCCCCAGCATTTT. This sequence encodes CASSPITGYSNQPQHF.

The CDR3 coding sequence is TGTGCCAGCAGCAATACAGGGGCCGACTCCTACGAGCAGTACTTC. Protein sequence: CASSNTGADSYEQYF. This chain uses TRBV14 with TRBJ2-7; the match to TRBD1 covers 7 bases. Germline V gene sequence: CDR1 SGHDN, CDR2 FVKESK. The J segment lost 0 bases and the V segment lost 5 bases, leaving 7 bases of the junction unmatched. The CDR3 runs to 15 residues.

The chain has TRBV4-1 and TRBJ2-3; TRBD2 aligns across 8 bases. V shed 1 base, J shed 9 bases, and the junction held 0 bases outside the gene matches. Germline CDR1 reads MGHRA; CDR2 reads YSYEKL. The CDR3 runs 12 residues. CDR3 loop: CASSQGGGTQYF. DNA of the CDR3: TGCGCCAGCAGCCAAGGCGGGGGGACGCAGTATTTT.

The CDR3 region is CASSQEQASYNEQFF. DNA of the CDR3: TGTGCCAGCAGCCAAGAACAGGCGTCCTACAATGAGCAGTTCTTC. V and J are TRBV3-1 (or the pseudogene TRBV3-2) and TRBJ2-1; possible D gene TRBD1, 5 bases. CDR1 and CDR2 (germline): LGHDT, YNNKEL (reference sequence). There are 15 residues in the CDR3. The ends were cut back, 0 bases at V and 1 base at J, with 7 bases in the middle.

J is TRBJ1-2 and V is TRBV6-5; TRBD1 matches at 8 bases. Germline V lookup: CDR1 MNHEY, CDR2 SVGAGI. The CDR3 consists of 14 residues. V trimming: 0 bases; J trimming: 7 bases; junction bases outside the gene matches: 4. CDR3 nucleotides: TGTGCCAGCAGTTACTCGAGGACAGGGATTGGCTACACCTTC. It yields the protein CASSYSRTGIGYTF.

This chain joins TRBV5-1 and TRBJ2-3, with TRBD2 as a possible D gene (5 bases). V was trimmed by 6 bases and J by 4 bases, leaving 12 bases between them. Looked up from germline, CDR1 is SGHRS and CDR2 is YFSETQ. This CDR3 is 13 amino acids long. The CDR3 sequence: CASTPPLADTQYF. CDR3 bases: TGCGCCAGCACCCCCCCACTAGCAGATACGCAGTATTTT.

The V gene is TRBV5-1, the J gene TRBJ2-5, with a weak D call TRBD2 (5 bases). The V and J ends lost 1 base and 2 bases respectively, with 15 bases between them. This CDR3 comprises 16 residues. From germline, CDR1 is SGHRS and CDR2 YFSETQ. CDR3 nucleotides: TGCGCCAGCAGCTTGAGGAGTGGACTTATTCAAGAGACCCAGTACTTC. It yields the protein CASSLRSGLIQETQYF.

The chain has TRBV19 and TRBJ2-3; weak D call: TRBD2 (5 bases). Germline values: CDR1 LNHDA, CDR2 SQIVND (reference sequence). CDR3 length: 14 residues. V was shortened by 2 bases and J by 0 bases, with 6 bases between the two germline ends. CDR3 sequence: CASSIRRSTDTQYF. DNA of the CDR3: TGTGCCAGTAGTATACGGAGGAGCACAGATACGCAGTATTTT.

This clone was counted only a few times. The chain couples TRBV27 to TRBJ1-1; D may be TRBD1 (6 bases). Germline V gives CDR1 MNHEY, CDR2 SMNVEV (reference sequence). Trimming removed 3 bases from V and 4 bases from J, with 12 bases in between. This CDR3 spans 14 amino acids. CDR3 in DNA: TGTGCCAGCAGTTTCACAGGGATGGGCACTGAAGCTTTCTTT. Translated: CASSFTGMGTEAFF.

The rearrangement uses TRBV6-5 and TRBJ1-5, with D maybe TRBD1 (5 bases). Germline loops: CDR1 MNHEY, CDR2 SVGAGI. Trimming removed 2 bases at V and 2 bases at J, with 10 bases between. The CDR3 consists of 15 residues. CDR3 nucleotides: TGTGCCAGCAGTTACGGGGGGGGTGGCAATCAGCCCCAGCATTTT. Translating gives CASSYGGGGNQPQHF.

The chain is built from TRBV11-3 and TRBJ2-3; 14 nucleotides agree with TRBD2. Looked up from germline, CDR1 is SGHNT and CDR2 is YENEEA. The junction had 5 bases not matched to a gene; V was cut back by 5 bases and J by 4 bases. This CDR3 has 16 amino acids. The CDR3 nucleotides read TGTGCCAGCAGCGCGACTAGCGGGGGGGCCTCAGATACGCAGTATTTT. The encoded protein is CASSATSGGASDTQYF.

This clone was detected only a few times. The V call is TRBV7-9, the J call TRBJ1-6, with TRBD1 matching over 9 bases. Germline V CDR1 and CDR2: SEHNR, FQNEAQ (reference sequence). Trimming cost V 4 bases and J 2 bases; bases outside gene matches: 6. The CDR3 is made up of 17 amino acids. In nucleotides, the CDR3 is TGTGCCAGCAGCTCGCCGGGACAGGGAGCCTATAATTCACCCCTCCACTTT. As protein: CASSSPGQGAYNSPLHF.

The CDR3 DNA is TGTGCCAGCAGCCAAGATCCTCATTATCAGGGGTACAATGAGCAGTTCTTC. Translating gives CASSQDPHYQGYNEQFF. V is TRBV4-2 and J is TRBJ2-1; possibly TRBD1 for D (6 bases). Trimming pared 0 bases from V and 4 bases from J, leaving 16 bases between. This CDR3 region has 17 residues. Germline V gene sequence: CDR1 LGHNA, CDR2 YNFKEQ.

The chain joins TRBV7-2 to TRBJ1-2, with 8 bases that match TRBD1. J gave up 4 bases and V 5 bases, and 18 bases lay outside the gene matches. The CDR3 runs to 18 residues. CDR1 is SGHTA and CDR2 is FQGNSA in the germline V gene. The CDR3 is CASSPRVGWGQVPYGYTF. CDR3 in DNA: TGTGCCAGCAGCCCAAGGGTGGGTTGGGGACAGGTACCCTATGGCTACACCTTC.

The J gene is TRBJ1-1, the V gene TRBV25-1; the D is unclear. The germline V gene has CDR1 MGHDK and CDR2 SYGVNS. Trimming removed 2 bases at V and 4 bases at J, with 14 bases between. This CDR3 is built from 15 residues. As DNA, the CDR3 is TGTGCCAGCAGTGAAACCCCTGTGGGAGGCACTGAAGCTTTCTTT. The encoded protein is CASSETPVGGTEAFF.